The 5 T cell receptor beta chains given below trace back to one sample, sequenced in a study of blood T cell repertoires in COVID-19. Produced via immunoSEQ multiplex PCR; TCRdb's table is partial and in-frame only. This table has approximately 250,000 clones, over 80% appearing once. The sequenced sample was peripheral blood. Receptor source: a human donor in a cohort sampled during active COVID-19.

This clone was seen a single time. The chain has TRBV6-5 and TRBJ1-1; TRBD1 matches 7 bases. With 5 bases clipped from V and 4 bases from J, the junction kept 10 bases outside the gene matches. Germline V gives CDR1 MNHEY, CDR2 SVGAGI. The CDR3 covers 15 residues. The CDR3 bases are TGTGCCAGCAGTCCTCAACAGGGGAGGAGCACTGAAGCTTTCTTT. Translated: CASSPQQGRSTEAFF.

This chain uses TRBV7-2 with TRBJ2-5, with a weak D call TRBD2 (6 bases). The CDR3 sequence is 17 residues long. V gave up 1 base and J gave up 7 bases, with 22 bases separating them. The germline CDR1 and CDR2 sequences are SGHTA and FQGNSA. The CDR3 here is CASSLVSLRGLVGTQYF. The CDR3 nucleotides are TGTGCCAGCAGCTTAGTCTCCTTGCGGGGCCTGGTGGGGACCCAGTACTTC.

J is TRBJ2-1 and V is TRBV7-9; a weak D match, TRBD1 (6 bases). Deletions cut 5 bases from V and 5 bases from J, with 16 bases between. CDR1 is SEHNR and CDR2 is FQNEAQ in the germline V gene (reference sequence). CDR3 length: 15 amino acids. The CDR3 is CASSRDRRGDNEQFF. The CDR3 DNA follows: TGTGCCAGCAGCCGAGACAGGAGAGGAGACAATGAGCAGTTCTTC.

This rearrangement joins TRBV10-2 to TRBJ2-1; 9 bases map to TRBD2. The CDR3 contains 14 residues. CDR1 and CDR2 from the germline V gene are WSHSY and SAAADI. J lost 12 bases, V lost 0 bases, and 6 bases had no gene match. CDR3 DNA sequence: TGCGCCAGCAGTGAGTCTGGGGGGCGGGGGGGGCAGTTCTTC. This encodes CASSESGGRGGQFF.

The CDR3 coding sequence is TGTGCCAGTAGTAGTAATCAGGGGGCCATCGGCTACACCTTC. This encodes CASSSNQGAIGYTF. The chain employs TRBV19 and TRBJ1-2, with 8 bases identical to TRBD1. The germline gives CDR1 LNHDA, CDR2 SQIVND (reference sequence). V shed 4 bases and J 8 bases; nucleotides not matched to a gene: 9. This CDR3 region has 14 residues. Complete variable domain (other parts from reference TRBV19 and TRBJ1-2): DGGITQSPKYLFRKEGQNVTLSCEQNLNHDAMYWYRQDPGQGLRLIYYSQIVNDFQKGDIAEGYSVSREKKESFPLTVTSAQKNPTAFYLCASSSNQGAIGYTFGSGTRLTVV.